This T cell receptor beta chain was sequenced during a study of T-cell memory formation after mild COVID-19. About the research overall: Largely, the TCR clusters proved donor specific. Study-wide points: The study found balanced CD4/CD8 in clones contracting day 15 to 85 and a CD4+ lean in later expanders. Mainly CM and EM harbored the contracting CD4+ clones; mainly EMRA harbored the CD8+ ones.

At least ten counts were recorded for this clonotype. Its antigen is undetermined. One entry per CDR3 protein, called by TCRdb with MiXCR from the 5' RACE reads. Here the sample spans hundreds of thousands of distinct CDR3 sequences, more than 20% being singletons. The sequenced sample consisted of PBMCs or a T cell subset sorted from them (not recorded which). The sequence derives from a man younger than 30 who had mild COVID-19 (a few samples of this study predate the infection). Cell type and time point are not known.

The CDR3 spells CASGSGTGRETQYF. The DNA of the CDR3 is TGTGCCAGCGGATCCGGGACAGGGAGAGAGACCCAGTACTTC. J is TRBJ2-5 and V is TRBV11-1, with 9 positions matching TRBD1. Germline V gene sequence: CDR1 SGHAT, CDR2 FQDESV (reference sequence). J was trimmed by 4 bases and V by 8 bases; bases with no gene match: 8. CDR3 length: 14 residues.